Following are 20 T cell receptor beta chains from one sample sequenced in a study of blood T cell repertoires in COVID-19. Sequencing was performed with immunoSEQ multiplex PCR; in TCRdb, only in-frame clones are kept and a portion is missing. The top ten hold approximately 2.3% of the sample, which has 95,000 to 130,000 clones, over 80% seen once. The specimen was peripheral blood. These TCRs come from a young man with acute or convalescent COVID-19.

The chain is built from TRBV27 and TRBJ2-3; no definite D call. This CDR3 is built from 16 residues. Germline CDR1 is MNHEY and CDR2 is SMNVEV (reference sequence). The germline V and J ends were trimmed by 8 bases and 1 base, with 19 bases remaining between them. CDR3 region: CASYARMSLRTDTQYF. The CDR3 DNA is TGTGCCAGCTACGCCAGGATGTCCCTGCGCACAGATACGCAGTATTTT.

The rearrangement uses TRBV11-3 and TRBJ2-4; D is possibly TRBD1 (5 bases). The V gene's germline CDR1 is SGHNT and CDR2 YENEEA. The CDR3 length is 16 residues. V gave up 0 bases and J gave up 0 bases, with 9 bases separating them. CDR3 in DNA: TGTGCCAGCAGCTTAGATCTAGGGGCAGCCAAAAACATTCAGTACTTC. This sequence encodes CASSLDLGAAKNIQYF.

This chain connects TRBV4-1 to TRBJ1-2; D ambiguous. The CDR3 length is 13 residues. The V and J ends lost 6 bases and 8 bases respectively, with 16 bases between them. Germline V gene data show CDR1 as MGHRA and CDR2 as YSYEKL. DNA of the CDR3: TGCGCCAGCAGTCAGCCCGGATCGGGGGGCTACACCTTC. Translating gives CASSQPGSGGYTF.

CDR3 loop: CASSPLMGRRGTYNEQFF. CDR3 DNA: TGTGCCAGCAGCCCCTTGATGGGCAGGCGGGGAACCTACAATGAGCAGTTCTTC. The chain carries TRBV11-2 and TRBJ2-1; D possibly corresponds to TRBD2 (6 bases). Per the germline V gene, CDR1 is SGHAT and CDR2 is FQNNGV. This CDR3 is 18 amino acids long. V was trimmed by 5 bases and J by 2 bases, leaving 22 bases between them.

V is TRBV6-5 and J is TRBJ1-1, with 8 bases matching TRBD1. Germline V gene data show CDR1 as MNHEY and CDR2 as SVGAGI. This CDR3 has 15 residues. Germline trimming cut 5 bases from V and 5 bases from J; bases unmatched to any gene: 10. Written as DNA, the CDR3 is TGTGCCAGCAGTCCCCCGACAGGGGCGGGTACTGAAGCTTTCTTT. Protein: CASSPPTGAGTEAFF.

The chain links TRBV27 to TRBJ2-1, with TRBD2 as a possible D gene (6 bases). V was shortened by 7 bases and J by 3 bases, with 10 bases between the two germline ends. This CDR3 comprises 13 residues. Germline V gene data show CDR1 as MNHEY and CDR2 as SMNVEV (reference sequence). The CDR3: CASTLSGYNEQFF. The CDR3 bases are TGTGCCAGCACCCTTAGCGGCTACAATGAGCAGTTCTTC.

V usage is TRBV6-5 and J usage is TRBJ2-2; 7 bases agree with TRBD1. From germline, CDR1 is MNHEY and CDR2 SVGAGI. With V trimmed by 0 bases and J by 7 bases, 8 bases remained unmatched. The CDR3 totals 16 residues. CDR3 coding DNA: TGTGCCAGCAGTTACTCAGGGGGCTATGACGGCGGGGAGCTGTTTTTT. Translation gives CASSYSGGYDGGELFF.

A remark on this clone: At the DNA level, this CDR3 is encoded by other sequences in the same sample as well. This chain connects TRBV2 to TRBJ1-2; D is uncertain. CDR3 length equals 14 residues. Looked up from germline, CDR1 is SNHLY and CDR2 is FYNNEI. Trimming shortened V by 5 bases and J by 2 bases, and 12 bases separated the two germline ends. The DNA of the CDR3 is TGTGCCAGCAGTCGTACAGCCTCAAACTATGGCTACACCTTC. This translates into CASSRTASNYGYTF.

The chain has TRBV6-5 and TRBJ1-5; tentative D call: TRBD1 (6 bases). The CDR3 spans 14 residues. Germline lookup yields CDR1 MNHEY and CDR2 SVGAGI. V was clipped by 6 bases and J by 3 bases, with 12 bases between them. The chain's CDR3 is CASRAQGVNQPQHF. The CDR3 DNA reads TGTGCCAGCAGGGCACAGGGAGTCAATCAGCCCCAGCATTTT.

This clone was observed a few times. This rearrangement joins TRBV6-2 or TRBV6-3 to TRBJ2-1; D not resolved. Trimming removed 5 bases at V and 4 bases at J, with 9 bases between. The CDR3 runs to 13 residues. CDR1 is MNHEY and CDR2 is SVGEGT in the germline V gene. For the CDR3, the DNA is TGTGCCAGCAGTCAACTCGTGTACAATGAGCAGTTCTTC. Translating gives CASSQLVYNEQFF.

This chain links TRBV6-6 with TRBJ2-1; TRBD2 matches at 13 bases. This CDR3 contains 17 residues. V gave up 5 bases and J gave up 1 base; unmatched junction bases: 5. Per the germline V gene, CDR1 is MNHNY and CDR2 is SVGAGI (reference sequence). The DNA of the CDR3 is TGTGCCAGCAGTCGGACTAGCGGGAGTGTGTCCTACAATGAGCAGTTCTTC. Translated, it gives CASSRTSGSVSYNEQFF.

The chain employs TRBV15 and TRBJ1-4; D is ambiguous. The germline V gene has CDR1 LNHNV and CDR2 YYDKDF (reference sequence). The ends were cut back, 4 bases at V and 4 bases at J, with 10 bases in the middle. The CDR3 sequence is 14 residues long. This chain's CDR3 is CATSNSLFNEKLFF. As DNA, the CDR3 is TGTGCCACCAGCAACAGCCTCTTTAATGAAAAACTGTTTTTT.

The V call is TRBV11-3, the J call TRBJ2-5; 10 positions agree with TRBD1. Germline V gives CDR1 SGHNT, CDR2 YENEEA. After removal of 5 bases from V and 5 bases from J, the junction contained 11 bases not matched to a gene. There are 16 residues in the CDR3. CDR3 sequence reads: CASSGWGTGDWETQYF. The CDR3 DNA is TGTGCCAGCAGCGGCTGGGGGACAGGGGACTGGGAGACCCAGTACTTC.

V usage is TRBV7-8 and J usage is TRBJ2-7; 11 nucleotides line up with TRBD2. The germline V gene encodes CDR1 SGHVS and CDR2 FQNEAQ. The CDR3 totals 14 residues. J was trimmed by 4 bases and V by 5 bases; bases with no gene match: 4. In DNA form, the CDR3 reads TGTGCCAGCAGCGCAACTAGCGGGAGTTACGAGCAGTACGTC. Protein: CASSATSGSYEQYV.

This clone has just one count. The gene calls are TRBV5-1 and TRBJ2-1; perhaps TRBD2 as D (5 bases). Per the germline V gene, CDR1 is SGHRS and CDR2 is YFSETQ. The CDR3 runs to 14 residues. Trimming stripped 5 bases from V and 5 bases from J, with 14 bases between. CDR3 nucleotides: TGCGCCAGCAGTGAAGGTTATAGCGACAATGAGCAGTTCTTC. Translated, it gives CASSEGYSDNEQFF.

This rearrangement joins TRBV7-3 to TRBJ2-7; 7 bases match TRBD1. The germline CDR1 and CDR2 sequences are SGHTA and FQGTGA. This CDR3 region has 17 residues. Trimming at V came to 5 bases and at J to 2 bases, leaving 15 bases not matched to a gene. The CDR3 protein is CASSPQPRDSLTYEQYF. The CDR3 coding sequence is TGTGCCAGCAGCCCACAGCCCCGGGACAGCCTGACCTACGAGCAGTACTTC.

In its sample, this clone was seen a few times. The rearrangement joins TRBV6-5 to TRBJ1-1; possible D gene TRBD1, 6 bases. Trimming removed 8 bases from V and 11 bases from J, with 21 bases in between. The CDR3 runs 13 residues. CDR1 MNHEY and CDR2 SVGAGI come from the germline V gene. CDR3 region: CASEPEGGRWAFF. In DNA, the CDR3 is TGTGCCAGCGAACCAGAGGGGGGGCGATGGGCTTTCTTT.

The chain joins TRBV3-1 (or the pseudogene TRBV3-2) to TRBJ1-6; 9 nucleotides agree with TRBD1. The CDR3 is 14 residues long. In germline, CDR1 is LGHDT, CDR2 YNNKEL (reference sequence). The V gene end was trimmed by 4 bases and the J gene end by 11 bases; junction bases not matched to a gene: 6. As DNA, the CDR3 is TGTGCCAGCAGCCCCCGGGACAGGGCGACACCCCTCCACTTT. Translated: CASSPRDRATPLHF.

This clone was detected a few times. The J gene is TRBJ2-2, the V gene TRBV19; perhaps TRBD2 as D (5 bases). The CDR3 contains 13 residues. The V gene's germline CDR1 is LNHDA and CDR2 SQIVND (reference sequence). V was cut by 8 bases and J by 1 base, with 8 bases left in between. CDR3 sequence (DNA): TGTGCCAGTTTCGAGGGGAACACCGGGGAGCTGTTTTTT. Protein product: CASFEGNTGELFF. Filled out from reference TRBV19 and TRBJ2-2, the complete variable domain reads DGGITQSPKYLFRKEGQNVTLSCEQNLNHDAMYWYRQDPGQGLRLIYYSQIVNDFQKGDIAEGYSVSREKKESFPLTVTSAQKNPTAFYLCASFEGNTGELFFGEGSRLTVL.

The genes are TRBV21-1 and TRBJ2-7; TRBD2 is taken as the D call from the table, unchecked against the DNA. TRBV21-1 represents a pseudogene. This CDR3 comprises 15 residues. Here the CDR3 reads CASRPRVNTGYEQYF. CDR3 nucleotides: TGTGCCAGCAGGCCCCGGGTCAATACCGGCTACGAGCAGTACTTC.